This T cell receptor (beta chain) was recorded in a study of human CD4 T cells and Enterobacteriaceae. The CDR3 is 13 amino acids. Germline V CDR1 and CDR2: SQVTM, ANQGSEA. The V segment lost 1 base and the J segment 2 bases; nucleotides outside the gene matches: 2. The memory gate held CD4+ cells that were not CD45RA+CCR7+CD95- naive cells, over 95% pure. Before sorting, cells positive for CD8, CD14, CD16, CD56, CD19 or bright CD25 were removed. Measured with immunoSEQ multiplex PCR; TCRdb has only the in-frame clones, and not every one. The table has about 29,000 clones, roughly 80% seen once. The sample taken for sequencing was memory CD4+ T cells from blood. The rearrangement uses TRBV29-1 and TRBJ2-7, with TRBD1 matching 7 bases. This receptor was taken from a human donor in good health. The CDR3 loop reads CSVEGDRTYEQYF. The DNA of the CDR3 is TGCAGCGTTGAAGGGGACAGAACCTACGAGCAGTACTTC.